Included here is one T cell receptor beta chain sequence, with context. The antigen is not known. Germline V lookup: CDR1 MNHEY, CDR2 SVGAGI. CDR3 length equals 14 residues. These data belong to a study of CXCR3-negative and CXCR3-positive naive CD8 T cells. UMI-labeled 5' RACE TRB cDNA libraries were prepared from the cells. TCRdb re-called the 5' RACE reads and shows each CDR3 protein once, DNA omitted. The sample holds about 150,000 distinct CDR3 sequences. Study-wide points: TRB CDR3 hydrophobicity was greater in CXCR3-positive naive cells than in CXCR3-negative naive cells. Relative to memory CD8+ cells, whose diversity was much lower, both naive subsets had comparably high diversity.

In triplicate, each CD8+ T cell subset was sorted at some 300,000 cells per replicate. The genes are TRBV6-5 and TRBJ2-1; the D call from TCRdb, TRBD1, cannot be confirmed without DNA. Sequencing input: naive CXCR3+ CD8+ T cells from blood. Sample subset: CD45RO-CCR7+CD27+CD95- naive CD8+ T cells expressing CXCR3 (TNR3+). The TCR originated in a human donor in good health. Some clones in this sample may be carry-over from other donors' samples. The CDR3 region is CASSTGTGEGEQFF.